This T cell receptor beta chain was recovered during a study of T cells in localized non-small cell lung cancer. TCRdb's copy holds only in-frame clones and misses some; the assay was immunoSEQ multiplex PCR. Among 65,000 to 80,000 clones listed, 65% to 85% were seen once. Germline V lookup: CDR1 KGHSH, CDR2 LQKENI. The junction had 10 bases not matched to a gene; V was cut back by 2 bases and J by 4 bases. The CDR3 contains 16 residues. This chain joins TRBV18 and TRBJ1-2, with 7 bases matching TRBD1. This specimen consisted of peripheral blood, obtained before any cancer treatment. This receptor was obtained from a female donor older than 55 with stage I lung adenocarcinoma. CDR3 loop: CASSPRTGLPSYGYTF. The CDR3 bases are TGTGCCAGCTCACCAAGGACAGGCCTACCCTCCTATGGCTACACCTTC. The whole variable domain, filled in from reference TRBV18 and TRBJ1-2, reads NAGVMQNPRHLVRRRGQEARLRCSPMKGHSHVYWYRQLPEEGLKFMVYLQKENIIDESGMPKERFSAEFPKEGPSILRIQQVVRGDSAAYFCASSPRTGLPSYGYTFGSGTRLTVV.